The 21 T cell receptor beta chains presented below share a single source sample, sequenced in a study of post-analysis software for immune sequencing data. Findings and caveats of the study: Roughly five TRBV segments, including TRBV5-6, TRBV5-1 and TRBV20-1, were more frequent in patients than controls.

Researchers reported that TCR beta cDNA libraries carried unique molecular identifiers. TCRdb processed the PCR reads anew with MiXCR; each CDR3 protein has one entry. Altogether 150,000 to 200,000 distinct CDR3 sequences are present, roughly 30% being singletons, with the ten largest covering over 1.2%. These receptors' targets are unknown. The specimen sequenced was blood. Receptors originate from a girl aged 5-17 years with multiple sclerosis.

This clonotype was seen more than once but under ten times. This could be a read error, since a much larger clone is one nucleotide away. The rearrangement uses TRBV7-7 and TRBJ2-1; TRBD2 agrees at 12 bases. In germline, CDR1 is SSHAT, CDR2 FNYEAQ (reference sequence). This CDR3 contains 15 residues. The CDR3 region is CASSSTSGRYNERFF. The CDR3 DNA reads as TGTGCTAGCAGTTCAACTAGCGGGAGGTACAATGAGCGGTTCTTC.

This clonotype was detected many times. J is TRBJ2-4 and V is TRBV12-3 or TRBV12-4; 15 bases map to TRBD2. V dropped 7 bases and J dropped 5; count of bases not matched to a gene: 9. The CDR3 extends over 17 amino acids. CDR3 coding DNA: TGTGCCAGCACCGACTGGACTAGCGGGAGGGGGGAAAACATTCAGTACTTC. Translated, it gives CASTDWTSGRGENIQYF.

This clonotype was counted between two and nine times. V usage is TRBV6-1 and J usage is TRBJ1-2; D is unclear. The CDR3 has 16 residues. CDR1 is MNHNS and CDR2 is SASEGT in the germline V gene. Deletions cut 2 bases from V and 2 bases from J, with 15 bases between. The CDR3, as DNA: TGTGCCAGCAGTGAAACTTACAACTTTCCCAACTATGGCTACACCTTC. Amino acids: CASSETYNFPNYGYTF.

Many counts were recorded for this clonotype. This chain connects TRBV29-1 to TRBJ1-2; maybe TRBD1 (5 bases). Germline loops: CDR1 SQVTM, CDR2 ANQGSEA. Trimming took 6 bases from V and 6 from J, leaving 8 bases between them. This CDR3 is built from 10 residues. CDR3 nucleotides: TGCAGCGTCGTGGGGGATGGCTACACCTTC. Translating it yields CSVVGDGYTF.

The rearrangement uses TRBV29-1 and TRBJ1-5; D is uncertain. Trimming stripped 5 bases from V and 0 bases from J, with 8 bases between. The V gene's germline CDR1 is SQVTM and CDR2 ANQGSEA. This CDR3 is built from 13 residues. The CDR3: CSVRSDSNQPQHF. The DNA of the CDR3 is TGCAGCGTTCGGTCAGATAGCAATCAGCCCCAGCATTTT. Complete variable domain (other parts from reference TRBV29-1 and TRBJ1-5): SAVISQKPSRDICQRGTSLTIQCQVDSQVTMMFWYRQQPGQSLTLIATANQGSEATYESGFVIDKFPISRPNLTFSTLTVSNMSPEDSSIYLCSVRSDSNQPQHFGDGTRLSIL.

To note about this clonotype: A single base separates this from a much larger clone, so it may be a read error. The rearrangement joins TRBV7-2 to TRBJ2-1; TRBD2 aligns across 8 bases. This CDR3 has 14 amino acids. Germline CDR1 SGHTA, CDR2 FQGNSA. CDR3 residues: CAGSLAGSVNEQFF. The CDR3 DNA sequence: TGTGCCGGCAGCTTAGCGGGATCGGTCAATGAGCAGTTCTTC. Supplemented by reference TRBV7-2 and TRBJ2-1, the full variable domain reads GAGVSQSPSNKVTEKGKDVELRCDPISGHTALYWYRQSLGQGLEFLIYFQGNSAPDKSGLPSDRFSAERTGGSVSTLTIQRTQQEDSAVYLCAGSLAGSVNEQFFGPGTRLTVL.

The rearrangement links TRBV28 to TRBJ1-5; the D gene is possibly TRBD1 (6 bases). The V end lost 7 bases, the J end lost 2 bases, and 18 bases lay between the germline ends. Germline V lookup: CDR1 MDHEN, CDR2 SYDVKM. CDR3 length equals 16 residues. The CDR3: CASISPGDRGNQPQHF. The CDR3 DNA follows: TGTGCCAGCATCTCCCCAGGGGACCGGGGCAATCAGCCCCAGCATTTT.

This clonotype has more than one count but fewer than ten. V gene TRBV3-1 combines with J gene TRBJ2-3; TRBD2 is a possible D gene (6 bases). CDR1 is LGHDT and CDR2 is YNNKEL in the germline V gene (reference sequence). V was trimmed by 4 bases and J by 4 bases, leaving 18 bases between them. The CDR3 is 16 residues long. The CDR3 bases are TGTGCCAGCAGCCCCCCGGGACTCCCTAAATCAGATACGCAGTATTTT. It is translated as CASSPPGLPKSDTQYF.

This clonotype was counted between two and nine times. This chain links TRBV7-9 with TRBJ1-5; 7 bases are shared with TRBD1. The V and J ends lost 2 bases and 2 bases, in that order; junction bases with no gene match: 6. The germline CDR1 and CDR2 sequences are SEHNR and FQNEAQ (reference sequence). The length of the CDR3 is 16 residues. The CDR3 sequence is CASSLSRGQGNQPQHF. Written as DNA, the CDR3 is TGTGCCAGCAGCTTAAGCAGAGGACAGGGCAATCAGCCCCAGCATTTT.

As concerns this clonotype: Germline and junction disagree at one end, which may indicate a read error. The chain has TRBV15 and TRBJ1-4; maybe TRBD1 (6 bases). Germline V gene lookup returns CDR1 LNHNV and CDR2 YYDKDF (reference sequence). CDR3 length equals 15 residues. The CDR3 spells CATNRVGAANEKLFF. In DNA form, the CDR3 reads TGTGCCACCAACAGAGTGGGGGCGGCTAATGAAAAACTGTTTTTT.

The chain recombines TRBV12-3 or TRBV12-4 with TRBJ2-1, with unresolved D. The length of the CDR3 is 13 residues. Trimming took 3 bases from V and 9 from J, leaving 12 bases between them. CDR3 sequence: CASSFESRGEQFF. CDR3 DNA sequence: TGTGCCAGCAGTTTTGAGAGCCGCGGTGAGCAGTTCTTC.

For this clonotype: A much bigger clone sits one base away, suggesting this may be a read error. The rearrangement joins TRBV20-1 to TRBJ2-5; D is possibly TRBD2 (6 bases). Per germline, CDR1 DFQATT and CDR2 SNEGSKA (reference sequence). CDR3 length: 14 amino acids. V was cut by 2 bases and J by 11 bases, with 21 bases left in between. CDR3 amino acids: CSARYGTSPNEQYF. CDR3 in DNA: TGCAGTGCTAGATACGGAACTAGCCCCAATGAGCAGTACTTC.

Comments on this clonotype: In this CDR3 the conserved last residue, phenylalanine or tryptophan, is missing, so a read error is likely. This rearrangement joins TRBV7-2 to TRBJ1-5; 9 nucleotides match TRBD1. This CDR3 region has 14 residues. Trimming removed 5 bases from V and 6 bases from J; junction bases left unmatched: 5. Per germline, CDR1 SGHTA and CDR2 FQGNSA. CDR3 sequence: CASSARTGAQPQHC. CDR3 bases: TGTGCCAGCAGCGCCCGGACAGGGGCTCAGCCCCAGCATTGT.

A few counts support this clonotype. This rearrangement joins TRBV6-5 to TRBJ1-1, with D unclear. The CDR3 is 14 residues long. V was pared by 2 bases and J by 2 bases, with 9 bases between. The germline CDR1 and CDR2 sequences are MNHEY and SVGAGI. This CDR3 is CASSYRHKNTEAFF. The CDR3 nucleotides are TGTGCCAGCAGTTACCGCCATAAAAACACTGAAGCTTTCTTT.

This clonotype has just a few counts. The J gene is TRBJ1-2, the V gene TRBV19, with a weak D call TRBD1 (6 bases). This CDR3 comprises 13 residues. The germline CDR1 and CDR2 sequences are LNHDA and SQIVND (reference sequence). Trimming shortened V by 8 bases and J by 4 bases, and 14 bases separated the two germline ends. Here the CDR3 DNA reads TGTGCCAGTCTCCAGGGGATATCCTATGGCTACACCTTC. It translates to CASLQGISYGYTF.

The gene calls are TRBV3-1 and TRBJ2-3; the D is unclear. Germline CDR1 and CDR2: LGHDT and YNNKEL (reference sequence). V was pared by 1 base and J by 7 bases, with 3 bases between. The CDR3 is 11 amino acids. The CDR3 spells CASSQVNTQYF. CDR3 bases: TGTGCCAGCAGCCAAGTTAATACGCAGTATTTT.

The chain recombines TRBV4-1 with TRBJ2-3, with TRBD1 as a possible D gene (5 bases). The CDR3 totals 15 residues. The V and J ends lost 4 bases and 3 bases respectively, with 14 bases between them. The V gene's germline CDR1 is MGHRA and CDR2 YSYEKL. The CDR3 nucleotides read TGCGCCAGCAGCCCGTACGTCCAGGGTACAGATACGCAGTATTTT. Its protein is CASSPYVQGTDTQYF.

The table lists this clonotype with many counts. Here the CDR3 reads CASSLQGGWNEQYF. In nucleotides, the CDR3 is TGCGCCAGCAGCTTACAGGGTGGATGGAACGAGCAGTACTTC. The gene calls are TRBV5-1 and TRBJ2-7, with D maybe TRBD1 (6 bases). Germline CDR1 SGHRS, CDR2 YFSETQ. V was clipped by 2 bases and J by 5 bases, with 14 bases between them. The length of the CDR3 is 14 residues.

In this sample, this clonotype turned up many times. The rearrangement uses TRBV20-1 and TRBJ2-5; 11 bases align to TRBD2. CDR3 length equals 17 residues. In germline, CDR1 is DFQATT, CDR2 SNEGSKA (reference sequence). With 4 bases clipped from V and 6 bases from J, the junction kept 16 bases outside the gene matches. Here the CDR3 reads CSAMSTSGSDLRQTQYF. The CDR3 region has the DNA TGCAGTGCTATGTCTACTAGCGGGAGCGACCTGAGGCAGACCCAGTACTTC.

As regards this clonotype: A much larger clone differs from this one at a single base, so this may be a read error. The chain combines TRBV2 with TRBJ2-7; 10 nucleotides line up with TRBD1. The closer fit of TRBJ2-1 to the DNA end suggests the J call may be wrong. The CDR3 sequence is 17 residues long. Germline V gene data show CDR1 as SNHLY and CDR2 as FYNNEI. In DNA, the CDR3 is TGTGCCAGCAGTGAAAGGGACAGTGGGACAGGGGTGAACGAGCAGTTCTTC. It yields the protein CASSERDSGTGVNEQFF.

This chain uses TRBV24-1 with TRBJ2-5; 14 nucleotides agree with TRBD2. V trimming: 4 bases; J trimming: 11 bases; junction bases outside the gene matches: 14. The CDR3 totals 17 residues. CDR1 is KGHDR and CDR2 is SFDVKD in the germline V gene. CDR3 sequence reads: CATSDPRLAGGRNEQYF. The CDR3 region has the DNA TGTGCCACCAGTGACCCCAGACTAGCGGGAGGGAGGAATGAGCAGTACTTC.